Listed here is a single T cell receptor beta chain. This sample was taken from a study of blood T cell repertoires in COVID-19. The CDR3 totals 13 residues. With 7 bases clipped from V and 7 bases from J, the junction kept 6 bases outside the gene matches. The V gene's germline CDR1 is MNHEY and CDR2 SVGAGI. TCRdb keeps only in-frame clones here, not all; method: immunoSEQ multiplex PCR. The sample records 200,000 to 300,000 clones, approximately 84% being singletons. The chain employs TRBV6-5 and TRBJ2-1; 8 nucleotides agree with TRBD2. The sample consisted of PBMCs or T cells enriched from blood (not recorded which). The source of this sequence is a woman aged 35 to 49 with acute COVID-19. In nucleotides, the CDR3 is TGTGCCAGCACCCCCGGGACTAGGAATGAGCAGTTCTTC. This sequence encodes CASTPGTRNEQFF.